This TCR beta chain was found in a study of Tregs in tolerant kidney transplant recipients. Using immunoSEQ multiplex PCR, the repertoire was profiled, and TCRdb retains in-frame clones only, with some absent. Its clone listing holds some 29,000 clones. The V gene lost 1 base and the J gene lost 6 bases, with 13 bases spanning the gap. The CDR3 loop spans 15 amino acids. The germline CDR1 and CDR2 sequences are SGHTA and FQGNSA. The nonmyeloablative bone marrow transplants came from related graft donors, with transient mixed chimerism. CD4+CD25+CD127- Tregs, CD4+CD25- non-Tregs, CD4 and CD8 cells were sorted. Study results and caveats: In tolerant patients, donor-specific Tregs outgrew total Tregs, suggesting antigen-driven expansion. No direct test of biological reproducibility was done here.

As for this clone: What it binds is unknown. From the germline J gene comes the end of the CDR3, since the read stops 3 residues before it.

The TCR comes from a human patient who received a combined kidney and bone marrow transplant. The T cells may partly be graft donor cells. This specimen was CD4+ T cells from blood (PBMCs), taken 24 months after the transplant. This chain links TRBV7-2 with TRBJ1-5; D is perhaps TRBD1 (5 bases). The CDR3: CASSLVGGVGQPQHF. CDR3 DNA, as far as it was read: TGTGCCAGCAGCTTAGTGGGGGGGGTCGGTCAGCCC. Combining the CDR3 with reference TRBV7-2 and TRBJ1-5 gives the whole variable domain GAGVSQSPSNKVTEKGKDVELRCDPISGHTALYWYRQSLGQGLEFLIYFQGNSAPDKSGLPSDRFSAERTGGSVSTLTIQRTQQEDSAVYLCASSLVGGVGQPQHFGDGTRLSIL.